The clone carrying this T cell receptor (beta chain) showed up just a few times. The junction departs from germline at one end; a sequencing error may be responsible. Each sample used at least 6 million PBMCs. The source of the sample is a study of blood T cells in healthy people across ages. This CDR3 region has 22 residues. CDR1 is SGHRS, CDR2 YFSETQ, per germline. Next came a second PCR, run for about 7 to 12 cycles, which used a sample-barcoded 5' primer along with a J-beta primer mix. TCRdb passed the 5' RACE reads through MiXCR, listing each CDR3 protein once. The table has some 940,000 distinct CDR3 sequences, 25% to 30% seen once. These data also formed part of another study, on T cells of mothers and their children.

The receptor was derived from a woman between 40 and 55 years old in good health. Sequenced: blood. This rearrangement joins TRBV5-1 to TRBJ2-6, with D maybe TRBD1 (6 bases). The chain's CDR3 is CASSLAAQGQSLHPSGANVLTF. CDR3 sequence (DNA): TGCGCCAGCAGCTTGGCGGCTCAGGGGCAAAGCCTTCACCCCTCTGGGGCCAATGTCCTGACTTTC.